Shown below are 4 T cell receptor beta chains from a single sample sequenced in a study of T cell responses to AZD1222 COVID-19 vaccine. Here immunoSEQ multiplex PCR was the method, and the copy in TCRdb shows in-frame clones only, minus some. This sample has 95,000 to 100,000 clones, with around nine tenths found just once. The source material was peripheral blood, sampled 28 days after the second AZD1222 dose. The receptors originated from an adult who received the AZD1222 COVID-19 vaccine.

The rearrangement uses TRBV5-6 and TRBJ2-2; 8 bases line up with TRBD2. In germline, CDR1 is SGHDT, CDR2 YYEEEE. J lost 4 bases, V lost 0 bases, and 5 bases had no gene match. This CDR3 has 16 amino acids. The DNA for the CDR3 is TGTGCCAGCAGCTTGGCGACTAGCGCTGGCACCGGGGAGCTGTTTTTT. Residues: CASSLATSAGTGELFF.

Turning to this clone: This sample includes further DNA sequences coding for the same CDR3. The V and J genes are TRBV6-5 and TRBJ2-7; D call uncertain. CDR1 is MNHEY, CDR2 SVGAGI, per germline. The CDR3 sequence is 12 residues long. V lost 7 bases, J lost 0 bases, and 7 bases lay in between. CDR3 coding DNA: TGTGCCAGCACTGGTAGCTCCTACGAGCAGTACTTC. Its protein is CASTGSSYEQYF.

This sequence joins TRBV4-2 and TRBJ2-5; 9 positions match TRBD2. The trim removed 4 bases at V and 5 bases at J, leaving 11 bases unmatched. CDR1 is LGHNA and CDR2 is YNFKEQ in the germline V gene. The CDR3 is 16 residues long. The CDR3 nucleotides are TGTGCCAGCAGCCCACAACTAGGCGGGAGGGGTGAGACCCAGTACTTC. It is translated as CASSPQLGGRGETQYF.

As to this clone: At the DNA level, this CDR3 is encoded by other sequences in the same sample as well. The J gene is TRBJ2-7, the V gene TRBV27; D call uncertain. This CDR3 is 12 amino acids long. Looked up from germline, CDR1 is MNHEY and CDR2 is SMNVEV (reference sequence). The V gene lost 2 bases and the J gene lost 4 bases, with 6 bases spanning the gap. The CDR3, as DNA: TGTGCCAGCAGTTTAAACGGGTACGAGCAGTACTTC. The encoded protein is CASSLNGYEQYF.